The entry below describes one T cell receptor (beta chain). Antigen specificity is unknown. The V gene lost 5 bases and the J gene lost 5 bases, with 18 bases spanning the gap. The germline CDR1 and CDR2 sequences are SGHTA and FQGNSA. The CDR3 totals 15 residues. By quantitative 5'-RACE with molecular barcodes, the TCR beta libraries were made. Using its own MiXCR run on the 5' RACE reads, TCRdb lists one record per CDR3 protein. The sample lists about 340,000 distinct CDR3 sequences, roughly 15% seen once, with about 1.1% in the top ten. These data originate in a study of CD8 T cells in ankylosing spondylitis. Study outcomes and limitations: Within ankylosing spondylitis blood, a TCR beta motif made up of several highly homologous variants appeared to be characteristic. Clones linked to disease were reported to show significant enrichment in matched ankylosing spondylitis synovial fluid. Previous work reported some of these motif variants in the synovial fluid and blood of reactive arthritis.

The sequenced sample was blood, either unsorted or a sorted T cell fraction (not recorded which). The clonotype was recovered from a male donor with ankylosing spondylitis or in good health (not recorded which). This chain joins TRBV7-2 and TRBJ2-5; possibly TRBD1 for D (5 bases). The CDR3 DNA sequence: TGTGCCAGCAGCAGCTTCTCACAGGTCGGGGAGACCCAGTACTTC. It encodes CASSSFSQVGETQYF.